This TCR beta chain was sequenced in a study of blood T cell repertoires in COVID-19. Germline-derived CDR1 and CDR2 are ENHRY and SYGVKD. The CDR3 contains 13 residues. With 2 bases clipped from V and 8 bases from J, the junction kept 5 bases outside the gene matches. Some clones are missing from TCRdb's copy, which holds only in-frame ones; the method was immunoSEQ multiplex PCR. The table records about 250,000 clones, 70% to 90% of them present only once. This rearrangement joins TRBV10-3 to TRBJ1-2, with 7 nucleotides matching TRBD1. Sequencing input: peripheral blood. This receptor was obtained from an elderly man with acute or convalescent COVID-19. The CDR3 spells CAISEGQGDGYTF. CDR3 sequence (DNA): TGTGCCATCAGTGAGGGGCAGGGGGACGGCTACACCTTC.